This record concerns one T cell receptor beta chain sequence. Its specificity is unknown. This record belongs to a study of T cells in Graves' hyperthyroidism and ophthalmopathy. From RNA transcripts, TCR beta CDR3 regions were amplified. The HTBI primer set served for first-round RT-PCR of the TCR CDR3. Each CDR3 protein is one row after TCRdb ran MiXCR on the multiplex PCR reads. Of around 600,000 distinct CDR3 sequences listed, about 15% are singletons. Germline CDR1 reads SGHRS; CDR2 reads YFSETQ. After removal of 1 base from V and 4 bases from J, the junction contained 12 bases not matched to a gene. The CDR3 totals 18 residues. Findings of the study overall: Expanded thyroid clonotypes (above 0.001) were mostly also found in blood.

Not enrolled were patients with uncontrolled infection, other autoimmune disease, pregnancy or lactation. Sequencing was carried out using blood. This clonotype originated in a woman aged 45-59 years with Graves' ophthalmopathy. The genes are TRBV5-1 and TRBJ2-2; 8 nucleotides align to TRBD1. CDR3 in DNA: TGCGCCAGCAGCTTGATTGGGACAGGCGTAGGGGGCACCGGGGAGCTGTTTTTT. Amino acid sequence: CASSLIGTGVGGTGELFF.